The 4 T cell receptor beta chains presented below share a single source sample, sequenced in a study of read filtering for tumor transcriptome and immune sequencing. The library was built from 400 ng RNA with molecular barcoded adaptors for alpha/delta and beta/gamma chains. TCRdb independently ran MiXCR on the reads; one entry per CDR3 protein. Among 39,000 or so distinct CDR3 sequences listed, approximately 15% were seen once. What was sequenced was a population of CD138-negative cells sorted from bone marrow. These receptors all come from a donor at least 40 years old with multiple myeloma.

Concerning this clonotype: This likely traces to a read error, being one base from a far larger clone. J is TRBJ1-1 and V is TRBV6-1, with D maybe TRBD1 (5 bases). Germline V gives CDR1 MNHNS, CDR2 SASEGT. This CDR3 has 13 amino acids. Trimming took off 6 bases at V and 10 bases at J, with 18 bases between the two ends. As DNA, the CDR3 is TGTGCCAGCAGCCGGGACTTGTCCAATGGAGCTTTCTTT. Encoded protein: CASSRDLSNGAFF.

This clonotype was recorded many times. A much larger clone lies a single base off, so this may be a read error. The V gene is TRBV3-1, the J gene TRBJ2-2; no clear D gene. The germline V gene has CDR1 LGHDT and CDR2 YNNKEL (reference sequence). Between the trimmed V and J ends, which lost 4 bases and 7 bases, there was a span of 16 bases. The CDR3 runs to 15 residues. The CDR3 loop is CASSPRVGVGGELFF. As DNA, the CDR3 is TGTGCCAGCAGCCCCCGTGTTGGCGTGGGCGGGGAGCTGTTTTTT.

The chain combines TRBV7-2 with TRBJ2-7; weak D call: TRBD2 (5 bases). V was trimmed by 3 bases and J by 4 bases, leaving 7 bases between them. The CDR3 covers 12 residues. Germline-derived CDR1 and CDR2 are SGHTA and FQGNSA. The CDR3 protein is CASSFTGYEQYF. DNA for the CDR3: TGTGCCAGCAGCTTTACGGGGTACGAGCAGTACTTC.

As regards this clonotype: This is likely an artifact of a read error, given a far larger clone one base away. The chain uses TRBV6-5 and TRBJ2-1; 11 bases match TRBD2. The CDR3 covers 15 residues. CDR1 MNHEY and CDR2 SVGAGI come from the germline V gene. The CDR3 sequence: CVSSSRLAGLNEQFF. The CDR3 coding sequence is TGTGTCAGCAGTTCGCGACTAGCGGGGCTCAATGAGCAGTTCTTC.